Listed here is a single TCR beta chain. Its antigen is as yet unknown. Germline-derived CDR1 and CDR2 are MRHNA and SNTAGT. The ends were cut back, 5 bases at V and 6 bases at J, with 24 bases in the middle. This CDR3 has 17 residues. Libraries were prepared by immunoSEQ multiplex PCR; TCRdb keeps only in-frame clonotypes and omits some of them. The sample includes tens of thousands of clones, approximately 80% of them seen just once. The data are from a study of a mutant IDH1 vaccine in newly diagnosed glioma. Time point: week 47, end of study. Alongside topical imiquimod, each dose of vaccine comprised 300 ug of mutant IDH1 20-mer peptide. The vaccination schedule gave patients eight doses in weeks 1, 3, 5, 7, 11, 15, 19 and 23.

V and J are TRBV6-4 and TRBJ2-3; the D is unclear. The receptor was isolated from a man aged 35 to 55 with glioma. The material was PBMCs, obtained from a glioma patient whose treatment included an IDH1 peptide vaccine. Here the CDR3 reads CASSHNAFSRPADTQYF. The CDR3 DNA follows: TGTGCCAGCAGTCACAACGCGTTTAGCAGACCTGCGGATACGCAGTATTTT.